This TCR beta chain was obtained from a study of type 1 regulatory T cells. Across the study: T-allo10 is an in vitro-generated, Tr1-enriched CD4 T cell product specific for alloantigen.

TCRdb analysed the reads with MiXCR anew, one entry per CDR3 protein. The sample holds 55,000 to 65,000 distinct CDR3 sequences, approximately 60% seen once. Regarding the study as a whole: Tr1 cells had a more restricted TCR repertoire than non-Tr1 cells.

This CDR3 region has 14 residues. V lost 2 bases and J 9 bases, leaving 14 bases between the germline ends. CDR1 and CDR2 (germline): MGHDK, SYGVNS. In the case of this clonotype: Antigen: not known.

The rearrangement links TRBV25-1 to TRBJ1-5, with no clear D. Source material: cultured non-Tr1 T cells, either the whole culture or a sorted T cell fraction (not recorded which). This TCR was sampled from a human donor in good health. CDR3 sequence reads: CASSEEGSVRPQHF. The CDR3 DNA is TGTGCCAGCAGTGAAGAAGGAAGCGTTCGGCCCCAGCATTTT.